These 15 T cell receptor beta chains came from one sample sequenced in a study of blood T cell repertoires in COVID-19 (TCRdb year 2020). Library preparation employed the immunoSEQ multiplex PCR assay. The table comes from immuneACCESS by way of TCRdb, which keeps in-frame sequences with V and J called. Part of the clones is missing from these tables; in studies checked, under half for an unresolved V gene and the rest for unknown reasons. The sample has tens of thousands of clones on record, more than 70% of them singletons. Around 4.2% of the sample belongs to the ten largest clones. Material: peripheral blood. The receptors were gathered from a man in his 70s with acute or convalescent COVID-19.

This clone was recorded only once. The genes are TRBV5-6 and TRBJ2-7, with TRBD1 as a possible D gene (5 bases). This CDR3 spans 15 amino acids. V dropped 1 base and J dropped 1 base, with 12 bases sitting between them. CDR1 SGHDT and CDR2 YYEEEE come from the germline V gene. The CDR3: CASSLRQGRSYEQYF. The CDR3 DNA reads TGTGCCAGCAGCTTGAGGCAGGGCCGTTCCTACGAGCAGTACTTC. The variable domain in full, with the rest retrieved from reference TRBV5-6 and TRBJ2-7, is DAGVTQSPTHLIKTRGQQVTLRCSPKSGHDTVSWYQQALGQGPQFIFQYYEEEERQRGNFPDRFSGHQFPNYSSELNVNALLLGDSALYLCASSLRQGRSYEQYFGPGTRLTVT.

The chain couples TRBV9 to TRBJ2-3; perhaps TRBD2 as D (6 bases). V was shortened by 3 bases and J by 2 bases, with 16 bases between the two germline ends. CDR3 length: 16 amino acids. Germline CDR1 SGDLS, CDR2 YYNGEE. The CDR3 is CASSARGDSVTDTQYF. In DNA form, the CDR3 reads TGTGCCAGCAGCGCACGTGGGGACTCAGTCACAGATACGCAGTATTTT. Looking up the rest from reference TRBV9 and TRBJ2-3 gives the full variable domain: DSGVTQTPKHLITATGQRVTLRCSPRSGDLSVYWYQQSLDQGLQFLIQYYNGEERAKGNILERFSAQQFPDLHSELNLSSLELGDSALYFCASSARGDSVTDTQYFGPGTRLTVL.

This chain joins TRBV29-1 and TRBJ2-3, with D maybe TRBD1 (6 bases). V lost 5 bases, J lost 2 bases, and 14 bases lay in between. The CDR3 loop spans 14 amino acids. The germline CDR1 and CDR2 sequences are SQVTM and ANQGSEA. The CDR3, as DNA: TGCAGCGTTCACAACAGGGCGTACACAGATACGCAGTATTTT. This codes for CSVHNRAYTDTQYF.

V is TRBV6-1 and J is TRBJ2-7; perhaps TRBD1 as D (6 bases). Germline loops: CDR1 MNHNS, CDR2 SASEGT. This CDR3 is 14 amino acids long. Trimming removed 1 base from V and 3 bases from J, with 10 bases in between. In nucleotides, the CDR3 is TGTGCCAGCAGTGAAGAATGGGGACACTACGAGCAGTACTTC. Amino acids: CASSEEWGHYEQYF.

This clone has only one observation. The rearrangement links TRBV7-2 to TRBJ1-1; TRBD1 agrees at 8 bases. V lost 5 bases, J lost 3 bases, and 5 bases stayed unmatched. Germline V gene sequence: CDR1 SGHTA, CDR2 FQGNSA. The CDR3 spans 14 residues. The CDR3 loop is CASSLRGPYTEAFF. CDR3 bases: TGTGCCAGCAGCCTCAGGGGGCCGTACACTGAAGCTTTCTTT.

The chain is built from TRBV14 and TRBJ1-2, with TRBD1 matching over 7 bases. V was pared by 2 bases and J by 8 bases, with 8 bases of the junction left unmatched. Germline CDR1 and CDR2: SGHDN and FVKESK. The CDR3 contains 14 residues. The CDR3 DNA reads TGTGCCAGCAGCCAACCGGGACAGCTTCTCGGCTACACCTTC. Translation gives CASSQPGQLLGYTF. Drawing the rest from reference TRBV14 and TRBJ1-2, the complete variable domain is EAGVTQFPSHSVIEKGQTVTLRCDPISGHDNLYWYRRVMGKEIKFLLHFVKESKQDESGMPNNRFLAERTGGTYSTLKVQPAELEDSGVYFCASSQPGQLLGYTFGSGTRLTVV.

The rearrangement joins TRBV7-2 to TRBJ2-2, with D maybe TRBD1 (6 bases). Germline assignment: CDR1 SGHTA and CDR2 FQGNSA. The CDR3 runs to 17 residues. V lost 2 bases and J lost 0, with 13 bases in between. The CDR3 reads CASSLSGAASNTGELFF. The CDR3 nucleotides are TGTGCCAGCAGCTTATCAGGGGCCGCCTCGAACACCGGGGAGCTGTTTTTT.

This clone was recorded once. The V call is TRBV7-8, the J call TRBJ2-7; D may be TRBD1 (5 bases). Trimming took off 11 bases at V and 3 bases at J, with 14 bases between the two ends. The CDR3 loop spans 12 amino acids. Germline V lookup: CDR1 SGHVS, CDR2 FQNEAQ. The CDR3 coding sequence is TGTGCCTCAGGGCCCCGGAACTACGAGCAGTACTTC. Protein sequence: CASGPRNYEQYF.

The CDR3 DNA is TGCGCCAGCAGTCAATCAGGGACAGGGTCCACCTACGAGCAGTACTTC. Its protein product is CASSQSGTGSTYEQYF. The chain links TRBV23-1 to TRBJ2-7; TRBD1 matches at 9 bases. TRBV23-1 belongs to the ORF category, with a function that is uncertain. The CDR3 runs 16 residues. Germline trimming cut 0 bases from V and 2 bases from J; bases unmatched to any gene: 5.

This chain connects TRBV11-2 to TRBJ1-1; D not certain. The ends were cut back, 5 bases at V and 1 base at J, with 11 bases in the middle. Germline CDR1 and CDR2: SGHAT and FQNNGV. The CDR3 has 14 amino acids. CDR3 sequence reads: CASSINPKNTEAFF. CDR3 DNA sequence: TGTGCCAGCAGCATCAATCCCAAGAACACTGAAGCTTTCTTT.

The gene calls are TRBV19 and TRBJ2-3; TRBD1 matches 7 bases. CDR1 LNHDA and CDR2 SQIVND come from the germline V gene (reference sequence). The ends lost 0 bases at V and 0 bases at J; junction bases unmatched: 3. This CDR3 contains 16 residues. In nucleotides, the CDR3 is TGTGCCAGTAGTATAGACACAGGGGTAAGCACAGATACGCAGTATTTT. Its translation is CASSIDTGVSTDTQYF.

The CDR3, as DNA: TGTGCCAGTAGTACCCCGGGACAAAAGAGGGGAGCTTTCTTT. Protein sequence: CASSTPGQKRGAFF. V usage is TRBV19 and J usage is TRBJ1-1; a possible D gene is TRBD1 (6 bases). The V gene lost 4 bases and the J gene lost 10 bases, with 19 bases spanning the gap. Germline loops: CDR1 LNHDA, CDR2 SQIVND (reference sequence). The CDR3 has 14 amino acids.

The V and J genes are TRBV29-1 and TRBJ1-3; the match to TRBD1 covers 7 bases. V shed 7 bases, J shed 4 bases, and the junction held 13 bases outside the gene matches. This CDR3 has 15 amino acids. CDR1 and CDR2 from the germline V gene are SQVTM and ANQGSEA. CDR3 nucleotide sequence: TGCAGCGCCACCCAAGGGGGCCCGGCCGGAAACACCATATATTTT. As protein: CSATQGGPAGNTIYF.

This sequence joins TRBV30 and TRBJ1-1; 7 bases match TRBD1. Germline V gene lookup returns CDR1 GTSNPN and CDR2 SVGIG (reference sequence). The CDR3 is 14 amino acids. V shed 4 bases, J shed 5 bases, and the junction held 10 bases outside the gene matches. CDR3 nucleotides: TGTGCCTGGACACTTCCAGGGGGGAGTACTGAAGCTTTCTTT. Protein sequence: CAWTLPGGSTEAFF.

J is TRBJ1-6 and V is TRBV3-1 (or the pseudogene TRBV3-2), with D uncertain. This CDR3 is 16 amino acids long. The ends were cut back, 1 base at V and 0 bases at J, with 7 bases in the middle. Germline V gene data show CDR1 as LGHDT and CDR2 as YNNKEL (reference sequence). CDR3 sequence reads: CASSQALSSYNSPLHF. The DNA of the CDR3 is TGTGCCAGCAGCCAAGCCCTGAGCTCCTATAATTCACCCCTCCACTTT.